This TCR beta chain stems from a study of T cells in Graves' hyperthyroidism and ophthalmopathy. Study observations and caveats: Ophthalmopathy was identified by the model a median around 6 months ahead of onset.

The CDR3 regions of TCR beta were amplified from RNA transcripts. The HTBI primer set served for first-round RT-PCR of the TCR CDR3. Using its own MiXCR run on the multiplex PCR reads, TCRdb lists one record per CDR3 protein. The data contain 400,000 to 550,000 distinct CDR3 sequences, roughly a quarter of them seen just once; the ten biggest clones take up 10% to 12%. Germline V gives CDR1 LNHDA, CDR2 SQIVND (reference sequence). This CDR3 is 13 amino acids long. The V and J ends lost 3 bases and 4 bases respectively, with 7 bases between them. Subjects with ophthalmopathy showed a Clinical Activity Score no lower than 3, a NOSPECS grade no lower than 4, and a duration shorter than 3 months. Orbital computed tomography and thyroid ultrasound, together with serum TRAb and thyroxine and clinical symptoms, were used for diagnoses. This clonotype was seen many times. The antigen is not known.

The receptor was derived from a woman in her 30s with Graves' ophthalmopathy. Input material: blood. J is TRBJ1-5 and V is TRBV19; D remains ambiguous. CDR3 sequence: CASSISWNQPQHF. For the CDR3, the DNA is TGTGCCAGTAGTATTTCTTGGAATCAGCCCCAGCATTTT.